Listed below are T cell receptor beta chains from one sample, sequenced in a study of cytomegalovirus exposure and HLA in healthy donors. The protocol was immunoSEQ multiplex PCR, while the TCRdb copy is restricted to in-frame clones and leaves out a portion. Of 90,000 to 100,000 clones listed, roughly three quarters are singletons. The specimen sequenced was PBMCs. These TCRs come from a woman between 35 and 50 years old in good health and CMV-seronegative. Each CDR3 is given with its conserved first and last residue. D genes are given only for firm matches. Expanded clones are given a class, and other clones once, few, many or no size at all.

d_gene	v_gene	abundance	j_gene	CDR3aa	CDR3nt
.	TRBV6-1	once	TRBJ1-5	CASSEVGDQPQHF	TGTGCCAGCAGTGAAGTAGGGGATCAGCCCCAGCATTTT
TRBD2	TRBV7-9	.	TRBJ2-3	CASSPAGGSPDTQYF	TGTGCCAGCAGCCCGGCGGGGGGATCGCCAGATACGCAGTATTTT
.	TRBV18	.	TRBJ1-1	CASSGGKNTEAFF	TGTGCCAGCTCAGGGGGGAAGAACACTGAAGCTTTCTTT
TRBD1	TRBV5-1	.	TRBJ2-7	CASSMGQGAYEQYF	TGCGCCAGCAGCATGGGACAGGGGGCCTACGAGCAGTACTTC
.	TRBV30	.	TRBJ1-6	CAWRGELSSYNSPLHF	TGTGCCTGGAGAGGAGAACTGAGCTCCTATAATTCACCCCTCCACTTT
.	TRBV4-1	.	TRBJ2-5	CASSQGILETQYF	TGCGCCAGCAGCCAAGGTATTCTAGAGACCCAGTACTTC
.	TRBV4-1	.	TRBJ1-2	CASSQGQPAKPYGYTF	TGCGCCAGCAGCCAAGGACAGCCGGCTAAGCCTTATGGCTACACCTTC
.	TRBV6-5	.	TRBJ1-4	CASSRDSNEKLFF	TGTGCCAGCAGCCGTGACAGCAATGAAAAACTGTTTTTT
TRBD1	TRBV5-4	.	TRBJ2-5	CASSSGTGETQYF	TGTGCCAGCAGCTCCGGGACAGGAGAGACCCAGTACTTC
.	TRBV2	.	TRBJ2-7	CASSELAGQTYEQYF	TGTGCCAGCAGTGAGCTGGCGGGGCAGACCTACGAGCAGTACTTC